These T cell receptor beta chains were read from a single sample in a study of OX40 agonist ivuxolimab in advanced cancers. This table comes from immunoSEQ multiplex PCR, and its TCRdb copy is limited to in-frame clones, with some not included. Here the sample spans approximately 86,000 clones, roughly 93% being singletons. The sequencing here drew on CD4+ or CD8+ T cells sorted from blood, taken in a trial of the OX40 agonist ivuxolimab. The receptors were sampled from an adult with an advanced solid tumor such as melanoma, head and neck, liver or kidney cancer. Each CDR3 is given with its conserved first and last residue. D genes are given only for firm matches. Expanded clones are given a class, and other clones once, few, many or no size at all.

TRBJ1-2 | NA | TRBD1 | TRBV28 | TGTGCCAGCAGTACTACGGGACAGGGGTCCTATGGCTACACCTTC | CASSTTGQGSYGYTF
TRBJ2-1 | NA | TRBD2 | TRBV5-1 | TGCGCCAGCAGCTCCGGACTAGCGGGTCTAAGGCCCTCCTACAATGAGCAGTTCTTC | CASSSGLAGLRPSYNEQFF
TRBJ2-5 | NA | NA | TRBV6-5 | TGTGCCAGCAGTTACGAGGGACTGTCCTTGGAGACCCAGTACTTC | CASSYEGLSLETQYF
TRBJ2-7 | NA | NA | TRBV18 | TGTGCCAGCTCACCAGCGTCTGACAGAGCCTACGAGCAGTACTTC | CASSPASDRAYEQYF
TRBJ1-2 | NA | NA | TRBV19 | TGTGCCAGTAGCCTAACAGGGTACGGCGGCTACACCTTC | CASSLTGYGGYTF
TRBJ2-3 | NA | TRBD1 | TRBV5-4 | TGTGCCAGCAGCTTCAGACAGGGGGCAGATACGCAGTATTTT | CASSFRQGADTQYF
TRBJ2-3 | few | TRBD2 | TRBV7-7 | TGTGCCAGCAGCCTTACCGGGACTAGTGCCACAGATACGCAGTATTTT | CASSLTGTSATDTQYF
TRBJ2-7 | NA | TRBD2 | TRBV11-2 | TGTGCCAGCAGCTTACTAGCCCTGGGGGGGCTAGCGGGCTACGAGCAGTACTTC | CASSLLALGGLAGYEQYF
TRBJ2-2 | once | TRBD2 | TRBV7-2 | TGTGCCAGCAACGGACTAGCGGGAGGGGTCACCGGGGAGCTGTTTTTT | CASNGLAGGVTGELFF
TRBJ1-1 | NA | NA | TRBV5-1 | TGCGCCAGCAGCTTAACACACCGGAACACTGAAGCTTTCTTT | CASSLTHRNTEAFF
TRBJ2-2 | NA | TRBD2 | TRBV7-9 | TGTGCCAGCAGCTTATTAGCGGGAGATGTCGGGGAGCTGTTTTTT | CASSLLAGDVGELFF
TRBJ2-7 | NA | NA | TRBV6-5 | TGTGCCAGCAGTTACTCTGCGACGGGGTACGAGCAGTACTTC | CASSYSATGYEQYF